This T cell receptor beta chain stems from a study of a mutant IDH1 vaccine in newly diagnosed glioma (dated by TCRdb to about 2021). Regarding the research as a whole: Patients were given eight vaccinations, in weeks 1, 3, 5, 7, 11, 15, 19 and 23, which matched visits V03 through V10. Longitudinal TCRB deep sequencing was performed for fewer than 30 treated patients wherever samples were available for exploratory analyses. Before enrollment, most patients had been given radiochemotherapy with temozolomide as standard therapy, while the rest had received either radiotherapy alone or temozolomide alone. Of the approximately 35 treated patients, around 62% were male and approximately 40% were female, and a mean age of approximately 40 years was recorded. Vaccination began 4-6 weeks after radiotherapy alone, or alongside temozolomide cycles in the chemotherapy-containing groups. Peripheral blood was drawn at six visits: V03 (baseline), V05, V07, V10, V12 and V13.

V has 4 bases trimmed and J has 5 bases trimmed; junction bases matching no gene number 5. Via the germline V gene (reference sequence), CDR1 is MNHEY and CDR2 SMNVEV. The CDR3 covers 15 residues, taking in both the cysteine and the phenylalanine. Only the CDR3 portion is preserved as DNA: 45 bases, with reading frame beginning at the first base. The library was produced with the immunoSEQ multiplex PCR assay. Rearranged TCR beta chain sequences were amplified with the hsTCRB Kit following the manufacturer's protocol. TCRB libraries were sequenced on an Illumina MiSeq. Turning to the authors' computational methods: The kit vendor's proprietary platform handled demultiplexing, trimming and gene mapping. TCRdb limited this immuneACCESS table to in-frame rearrangements with V and J called. A share of clones is missing; checked studies link under half to unresolved V genes, and the rest is unexplained. That table supplies the V and J calls and clone size; D and trimming were determined from the DNA. In all, the sample holds tens of thousands of clones, and roughly 81% of those were seen once. The top ten constitute 9% to 13% of the sample.

Taken with the paper, the label for time point translates to: week 5, during vaccination. Every vaccine dose consisted of 300 ug of a 20-mer mutant IDH1 peptide in Montanide, administered subcutaneously together with topical imiquimod. All donors had newly diagnosed IDH1-mutant astrocytomas of WHO grade 3 or 4 that showed loss of nuclear ATRX. The samples were drawn from NOA16, a multicentre, single-arm, open-label phase I trial in Germany that tested a mutant IDH1 peptide vaccine in humans for the first time. Genomic DNA for TCRB sequencing was isolated from EDTA blood with the DNeasy Blood and Tissue Kit. In regard to this clone: Its antigen remains unidentified. The sample holds no much larger clone one base away, and base qualities are not on file.

What the research found in general, with its limitations: PBMC samples for TCRB deep sequencing were selected based on availability. Immune responses induced by the vaccine were seen in roughly 95% of patients across multiple MHC alleles. Pseudoprogression seemed to be unrelated to changes in the top peripheral T cell clonotypes found by TCRB sequencing. The authors stated that sample limitations prevented analyses of patient blood samples from being reproduced.

The material was PBMCs, obtained from a glioma patient whose treatment included an IDH1 peptide vaccine. The chain is encoded by TRBV27 joined to TRBJ2-2; 9 bases in between match TRBD2. The clonotype comes from a man in his forties or fifties with glioma. For the CDR3, the sequence is CASSWRGGGTGELFF. The bases are TGTGCCAGCAGTTGGCGGGGGGGTGGGACCGGGGAGCTGTTTTTT.